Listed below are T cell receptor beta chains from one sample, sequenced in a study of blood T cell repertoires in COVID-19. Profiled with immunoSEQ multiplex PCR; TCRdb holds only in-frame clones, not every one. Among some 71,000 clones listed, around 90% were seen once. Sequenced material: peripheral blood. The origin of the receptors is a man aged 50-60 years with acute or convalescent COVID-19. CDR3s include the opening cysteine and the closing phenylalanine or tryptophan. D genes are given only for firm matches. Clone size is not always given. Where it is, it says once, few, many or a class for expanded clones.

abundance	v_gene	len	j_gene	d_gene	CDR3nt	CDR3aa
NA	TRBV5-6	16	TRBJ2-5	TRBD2	TGTGCCAGTGGACGTCGGGCGGGAGGAGGAGGGGAGACCCAGTACTTC	CASGRRAGGGGETQYF
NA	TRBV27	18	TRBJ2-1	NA	TGTGCCAGCAGTTCCCGGTGGGGGTGGCAGGGAGAGGGGGATGAGCAGTTCTTC	CASSSRWGWQGEGDEQFF
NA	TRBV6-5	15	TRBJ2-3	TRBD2	TGTGCCAGCAACCCGGGACTAGCGGGCAGTGATACGCAGTATTTT	CASNPGLAGSDTQYF
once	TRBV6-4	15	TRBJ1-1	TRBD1	TGTGCCAGCAGTGACGGACAGGGAGGGAGCACTGAAGCTTTCTTT	CASSDGQGGSTEAFF
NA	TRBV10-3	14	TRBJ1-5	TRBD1	TGTGCCACCTCGCCCGGGACAGTGAATCAGCCCCAGCATTTT	CATSPGTVNQPQHF
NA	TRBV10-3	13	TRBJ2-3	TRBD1	TGTGCCACCGACAGGGGGCAGACAGATACGCAGTATTTT	CATDRGQTDTQYF
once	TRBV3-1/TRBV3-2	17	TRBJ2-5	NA	TGTGCCAGCAGCCAAGGGATCCGAGATAGAGGACAAGAGACCCAGTACTTC	CASSQGIRDRGQETQYF
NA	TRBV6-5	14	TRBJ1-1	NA	TGTGCCAGTTTTTTAGGGGTTAGTGGCACTGAAGCTTTCTTT	CASFLGVSGTEAFF
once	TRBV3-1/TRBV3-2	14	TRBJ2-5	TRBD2	TGTGCCAGCAGCCAACTAGCGGGCCAAGAGACCCAGTACTTC	CASSQLAGQETQYF
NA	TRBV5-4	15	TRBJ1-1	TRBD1	TGTGCCAGCAGGAGCAGGGACAGGGGGGAATCTGAAGCTTTCTTT	CASRSRDRGESEAFF
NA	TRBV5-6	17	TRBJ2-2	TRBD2	TGTGCCAGCAGCTTGGAACTAGCGGGAGGTTTCGGCGGGGAGCTGTTTTTT	CASSLELAGGFGGELFF
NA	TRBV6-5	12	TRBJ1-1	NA	TGTGCCAGCAGTTACTCGGGGGGAGGAGCTTTCTTT	CASSYSGGGAFF
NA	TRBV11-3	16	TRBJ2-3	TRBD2	TGTGCCAGCAGCTTGCCCCTAGCGGGAGCTAAGGATACGCAGTATTTT	CASSLPLAGAKDTQYF
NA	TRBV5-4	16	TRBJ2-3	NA	TGTGCCAGCAGCTTGGCGGCCGCGGGCCTCACAGATACGCAGTATTTT	CASSLAAAGLTDTQYF
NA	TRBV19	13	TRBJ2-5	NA	TGTGCCAGTAGGGCTAGGGGCGGAGAGACCCAGTACTTC	CASRARGGETQYF
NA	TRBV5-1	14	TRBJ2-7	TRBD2	TGCGCCAGCAGATATACTAGCGGAATCTACGAGCAGTACTTC	CASRYTSGIYEQYF
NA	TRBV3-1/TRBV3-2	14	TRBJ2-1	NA	TGTGCCAGCGGGTCGGGAGTGTCCTACAATGAGCAGTTCTTC	CASGSGVSYNEQFF
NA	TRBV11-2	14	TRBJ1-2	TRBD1	TGTGCCAGCAGCTTAGGGGGGACAGGCTATGGCTACACCTTC	CASSLGGTGYGYTF
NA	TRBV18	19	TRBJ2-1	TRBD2	TGTGCCAGCTCGGGATTGGGGCTAGCGGGAGCCGTGTCCTACAATGAGCAGTTCTTC	CASSGLGLAGAVSYNEQFF
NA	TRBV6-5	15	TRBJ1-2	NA	TGTGCCAGCAGTTACTCGGGCAGAGAGCTCTATGGCTACACCTTC	CASSYSGRELYGYTF
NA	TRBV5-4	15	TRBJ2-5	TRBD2	TGTGCCAGCAGCTTGGAAGCGGGAAGCCAAGAGACCCAGTACTTC	CASSLEAGSQETQYF
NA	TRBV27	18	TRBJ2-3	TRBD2	TGTGCCAGCAGCCGCCTCCAACTACTAGCGGGAGAAGGAGATACGCAGTATTTT	CASSRLQLLAGEGDTQYF
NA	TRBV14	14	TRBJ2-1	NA	TGTGCCAGCAGCCAAGCACTGCGGTCGGGGGAGCAGTTCTTC	CASSQALRSGEQFF
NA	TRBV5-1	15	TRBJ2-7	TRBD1	TGCGCCAGCAGCCACGGCCAGGGGGCCCCCTACGAGCAGTACTTC	CASSHGQGAPYEQYF
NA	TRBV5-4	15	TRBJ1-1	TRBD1	TGTGCCAGCAGCTACTGGACAGGAGGGAGCACTGAAGCTTTCTTT	CASSYWTGGSTEAFF
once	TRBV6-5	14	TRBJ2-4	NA	TGTGCCAGCAAACAGGGTCTAGCCAAAAACATTCAGTACTTC	CASKQGLAKNIQYF
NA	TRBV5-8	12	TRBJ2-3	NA	TGTGCCAGCAAAGCCCCGGTCGATACGCAGTATTTT	CASKAPVDTQYF
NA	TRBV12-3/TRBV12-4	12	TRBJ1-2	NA	TGTGCCAGCAGTTTAGGTCCCTTTGGCTACACCTTC	CASSLGPFGYTF
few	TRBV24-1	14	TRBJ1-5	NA	TGTGCCACTTCACAGGGACAACATCATCAGCCCCAGCATTTT	CATSQGQHHQPQHF
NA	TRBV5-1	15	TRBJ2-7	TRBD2	TGCGCCAGCAGCTTGGGCACTAGCGGGAACTACGAGCAGTACTTC	CASSLGTSGNYEQYF
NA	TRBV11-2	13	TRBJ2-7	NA	TGTGCCAGCAGCTTTACAGAATCCTACGAGCAGTACTTC	CASSFTESYEQYF
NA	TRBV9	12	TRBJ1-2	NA	TGTGCCAGCAGTCGGTCGAACTATGGCTACACCTTC	CASSRSNYGYTF
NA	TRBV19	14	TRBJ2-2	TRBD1	TGTGCCACCTCTCCGACAGGGTTAACCGGGGAGCTGTTTTTT	CATSPTGLTGELFF